This record looks at one T cell receptor beta chain sequence and its context. Primers: 60 Vbeta forward and 13 Jbeta reverse. The protocol was immunoSEQ multiplex PCR, while the TCRdb copy is restricted to in-frame clones and leaves out a portion. This sample has around 150,000 clones, with roughly 78% found just once. This sample is drawn from a study of cytomegalovirus exposure and HLA in healthy donors. The CDR3 runs 13 residues. Between the trimmed V and J ends, which lost 5 bases and 4 bases, there was a span of 12 bases. CDR1 GTSNPN and CDR2 SVGIG come from the germline V gene (reference sequence).

This sequence was found in a man aged 25 to 40 in good health. The chain combines TRBV30 with TRBJ2-1; D is perhaps TRBD1 (6 bases). Material: PBMCs. CDR3 nucleotides: TGTGCCTGGCAGGTCGACAGGTACAATGAGCAGTTCTTC. This gives the protein CAWQVDRYNEQFF.